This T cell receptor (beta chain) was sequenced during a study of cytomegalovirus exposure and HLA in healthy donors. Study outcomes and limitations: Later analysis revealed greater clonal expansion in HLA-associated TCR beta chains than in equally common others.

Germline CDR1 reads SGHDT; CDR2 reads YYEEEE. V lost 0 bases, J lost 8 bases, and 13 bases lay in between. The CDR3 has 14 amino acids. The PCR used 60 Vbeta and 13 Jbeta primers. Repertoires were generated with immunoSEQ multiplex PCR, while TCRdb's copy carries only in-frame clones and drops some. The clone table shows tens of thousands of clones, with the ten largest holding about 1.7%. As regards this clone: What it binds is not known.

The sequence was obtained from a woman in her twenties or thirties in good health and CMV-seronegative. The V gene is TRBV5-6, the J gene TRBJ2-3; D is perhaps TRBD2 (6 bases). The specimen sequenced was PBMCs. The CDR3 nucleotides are TGTGCCAGCAGCTTGGGGACGGGAGCGAGTACGCAGTATTTT. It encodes CASSLGTGASTQYF. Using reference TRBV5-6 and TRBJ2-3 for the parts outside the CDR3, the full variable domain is DAGVTQSPTHLIKTRGQQVTLRCSPKSGHDTVSWYQQALGQGPQFIFQYYEEEERQRGNFPDRFSGHQFPNYSSELNVNALLLGDSALYLCASSLGTGASTQYFGPGTRLTVL.